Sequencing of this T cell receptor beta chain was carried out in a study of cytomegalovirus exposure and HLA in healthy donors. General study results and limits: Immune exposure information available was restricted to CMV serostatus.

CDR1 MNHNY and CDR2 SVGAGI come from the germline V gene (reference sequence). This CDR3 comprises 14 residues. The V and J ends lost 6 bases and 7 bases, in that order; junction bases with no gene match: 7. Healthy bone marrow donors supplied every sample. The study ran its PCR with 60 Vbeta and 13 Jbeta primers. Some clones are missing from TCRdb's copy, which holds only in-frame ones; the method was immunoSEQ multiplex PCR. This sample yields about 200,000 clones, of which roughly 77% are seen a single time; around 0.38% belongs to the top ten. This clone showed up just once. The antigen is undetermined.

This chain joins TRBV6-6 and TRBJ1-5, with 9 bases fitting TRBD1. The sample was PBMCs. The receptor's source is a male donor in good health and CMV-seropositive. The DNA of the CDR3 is TGTGCCAGCAGCGCCGGACAGGGGAACCAGCCCCAGCATTTT. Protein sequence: CASSAGQGNQPQHF.